A single sample is the source of the 10 T cell receptor beta chains below, sequenced in a study of T-cell reconstitution after alpha-beta-depleted transplantation in children. TCRbeta library preparation incorporated unique molecular identifiers. A single record per CDR3 protein comes from TCRdb applying MiXCR to the PCR reads. The sample has hundreds of thousands of distinct CDR3 sequences; over 10% are singletons. Here the sequenced sample was PBMCs, mostly from graft donor cells, taken 360 days after TCRalphabeta/CD19-depleted stem cell transplant. These receptors all come from a male patient younger than 18 who had a stem cell transplant for acute myeloid leukemia, so the T cells may come from the graft donor.

V gene TRBV6-5 combines with J gene TRBJ2-3; 10 positions match TRBD2. Germline lookup yields CDR1 MNHEY and CDR2 SVGAGI. J lost 1 base, V lost 2 bases, and 6 bases had no gene match. This CDR3 has 17 residues. DNA of the CDR3: TGTGCCAGCAGTTACCCTCGCGGGACTAGCGGCACAGATACGCAGTATTTT. Its translation: CASSYPRGTSGTDTQYF.

This chain links TRBV29-1 with TRBJ2-7, with 14 bases identical to TRBD2. V dropped 4 bases and J dropped 2; count of bases not matched to a gene: 7. Germline V lookup: CDR1 SQVTM, CDR2 ANQGSEA. The CDR3 runs to 16 residues. CDR3 bases: TGCAGCGTTGTTGGGACTAGCGGGAGTGTTACCTACGAGCAGTACTTC. Its protein is CSVVGTSGSVTYEQYF.

Points on this clonotype: The missing conserved phenylalanine or tryptophan at the end of this CDR3 makes a read error likely. V usage is TRBV20-1 and J usage is TRBJ2-3, with 14 positions matching TRBD2. Germline lookup yields CDR1 DFQATT and CDR2 SNEGSKA (reference sequence). This CDR3 has 21 residues. The V segment lost 2 bases and the J segment 0 bases; nucleotides outside the gene matches: 16. The CDR3 region is CSARTLTMGLAGVTSTDTQYY. As DNA, the CDR3 is TGCAGTGCTAGAACACTTACTATGGGACTAGCGGGAGTAACTAGCACAGATACGCAGTATTAT.

The chain has TRBV27 and TRBJ1-5; weak D call: TRBD1 (6 bases). The CDR3 has 20 amino acids. V lost 7 bases, J lost 0 bases, and 28 bases lay in between. Germline V gene sequence: CDR1 MNHEY, CDR2 SMNVEV (reference sequence). The CDR3 bases are TGTGCCAGCACCCCCAGGGGTTCAGGGAGCGGAAACCTTAGCAATCAGCCCCAGCATTTT. As protein: CASTPRGSGSGNLSNQPQHF.

This clonotype was counted many times. The chain has TRBV20-1 and TRBJ2-7; the match to TRBD2 covers 13 bases. The CDR3 is 13 amino acids. The germline V gene has CDR1 DFQATT and CDR2 SNEGSKA (reference sequence). In nucleotides, the CDR3 is TGCAGCGCCAGGACTAGCGGGAGCTACGAGCAGTACTTC. The encoded protein is CSARTSGSYEQYF.

On this clonotype: A much larger clone differs from this one at a single base, so this may be a read error. CDR3 coding DNA: TGTGCCAGTGGCGAGCGATCCAATGAGCAGATCTTC. It is translated as CASGERSNEQIF. The chain has TRBV7-6 and TRBJ2-1; no definite D call. Germline CDR1 reads SGHVS; CDR2 reads FNYEAQ. This CDR3 region has 12 residues.

This clonotype appeared once. This sequence joins TRBV7-6 and TRBJ1-5; perhaps TRBD1 as D (5 bases). The CDR3 is 15 residues long. V dropped 1 base and J dropped 6 bases, with 13 bases sitting between them. The V gene's germline CDR1 is SGHVS and CDR2 FNYEAQ. DNA of the CDR3: TGTGCCAGCAGCTTAGGCGGGGGTTGGGGTCAGCCCCAGCATTTT. Translating it yields CASSLGGGWGQPQHF.

The V call is TRBV20-1, the J call TRBJ2-7, with 11 positions matching TRBD2. Germline V CDR1 and CDR2: DFQATT, SNEGSKA (reference sequence). The junction had 8 bases not matched to a gene; V was cut back by 3 bases and J by 4 bases. The CDR3 extends over 15 amino acids. In nucleotides, the CDR3 is TGCAGTGCTAGGGGTAGCGGGAGGGTATTATACGAGCAGTACTTC. Its protein product is CSARGSGRVLYEQYF.

V and J are TRBV14 and TRBJ2-1; 10 bases are shared with TRBD2. This CDR3 has 16 residues. Trimming took 4 bases from V and 3 from J; bases not matched to a gene: 6. Germline V gene lookup returns CDR1 SGHDN and CDR2 FVKESK. CDR3 amino acids: CASSRRLAGVYNEQFF. The CDR3 DNA is TGTGCCAGCAGCCGCCGACTAGCGGGCGTCTACAATGAGCAGTTCTTC. Full variable domain (missing parts from reference TRBV14 and TRBJ2-1): EAGVTQFPSHSVIEKGQTVTLRCDPISGHDNLYWYRRVMGKEIKFLLHFVKESKQDESGMPNNRFLAERTGGTYSTLKVQPAELEDSGVYFCASSRRLAGVYNEQFFGPGTRLTVL.

This clonotype was seen at least ten times. The chain uses TRBV24-1 and TRBJ2-3; D not certain. The ends were cut back, 0 bases at V and 1 base at J, with 10 bases in the middle. This CDR3 contains 16 residues. Germline V lookup: CDR1 KGHDR, CDR2 SFDVKD. The CDR3 sequence: CATSDLQYGRTDTQYF. CDR3 sequence (DNA): TGTGCCACCAGTGATTTGCAATACGGCCGCACAGATACGCAGTATTTT.